These 24 T cell receptor beta chains were sequenced from one sample in a study of T cell repertoires in cytomegalovirus infection. Each CDR3 protein is one row after TCRdb ran MiXCR on the reads. The sample records approximately 190,000 distinct CDR3 sequences, 28% being singletons. Material for sequencing was PBMCs. Receptors originate from a human donor in good health (CMV status not recorded). Some clones in this sample may be carry-over from other donors' samples.

The chain joins TRBV7-3 to TRBJ2-1, with D uncertain. The CDR3 extends over 12 amino acids. V lost 1 base to trimming and J lost 7 bases, with 5 bases between them. The germline V gene encodes CDR1 SGHTA and CDR2 FQGTGA. The CDR3 spells CASSLKGNEQFF. The CDR3 coding sequence is TGTGCCAGCAGCTTAAAAGGGAATGAGCAGTTCTTC.

This clonotype was seen a few times. The rearrangement links TRBV6-2 or TRBV6-3 to TRBJ2-1; 7 bases fit TRBD2. The V gene's germline CDR1 is MNHEY and CDR2 SVGEGT. CDR3 size: 12 residues. Losses at the gene ends were 6 bases for V and 8 bases for J; bases not matched to a gene: 4. CDR3 nucleotide sequence: TGTGCCAGCAGCCCCGCGGGGGATGAGCAGTTCTTC. Protein sequence: CASSPAGDEQFF.

This sequence joins TRBV24-1 and TRBJ2-1, with TRBD1 matching 10 bases. This CDR3 comprises 11 residues. Germline V gene sequence: CDR1 KGHDR, CDR2 SFDVKD. V dropped 10 bases and J dropped 9; count of bases not matched to a gene: 2. CDR3 amino acids: CATGTGAEQFF. DNA for the CDR3: TGTGCCACTGGGACAGGGGCTGAGCAGTTCTTC.

J is TRBJ2-7 and V is TRBV6-6, with 10 bases that match TRBD1. CDR3 size: 15 residues. Germline lookup yields CDR1 MNHNY and CDR2 SVGAGI (reference sequence). The V and J ends lost 5 bases and 6 bases, in that order; junction bases with no gene match: 10. DNA for the CDR3: TGTGCCAGCAGTCCCCCTGACAGGGGGCTTGGCGAGCAGTACTTC. Protein product: CASSPPDRGLGEQYF.

V and J are TRBV11-2 and TRBJ2-7, with D tentatively TRBD1 (5 bases). This CDR3 has 18 residues. The ends were cut back, 1 base at V and 4 bases at J, with 23 bases in the middle. Per germline, CDR1 SGHAT and CDR2 FQNNGV. CDR3 DNA sequence: TGTGCCAGCAGCTTAGGGACCCAGGGCAGTTTGAACAAATACGAGCAGTACTTC. It encodes CASSLGTQGSLNKYEQYF.

This clonotype was picked up a small number of times. V usage is TRBV7-3 and J usage is TRBJ1-3; no clear D. The CDR3 extends over 14 amino acids. The V end was cut by 5 bases, the J end by 1 base, with 9 bases between. Germline V gene sequence: CDR1 SGHTA, CDR2 FQGTGA. The chain's CDR3 is CASSPDPSGNTIYF. The CDR3, as DNA: TGTGCCAGCAGCCCAGACCCGTCTGGAAACACCATATATTTT. Variable domain in full (rest from reference TRBV7-3 and TRBJ1-3): GAGVSQTPSNKVTEKGKYVELRCDPISGHTALYWYRQSLGQGPEFLIYFQGTGAADDSGLPNDRFFAVRPEGSVSTLKIQRTERGDSAVYLCASSPDPSGNTIYFGEGSWLTVV.

The V gene is TRBV5-6, the J gene TRBJ1-1; D call uncertain. There are 15 residues in the CDR3. The V end was cut by 0 bases, the J end by 1 base, with 10 bases between. Germline V lookup: CDR1 SGHDT, CDR2 YYEEEE. CDR3 residues: CASSLGPRENTEAFF. DNA of the CDR3: TGTGCCAGCAGCTTGGGCCCAAGGGAGAACACTGAAGCTTTCTTT.

J is TRBJ2-1 and V is TRBV6-6; D might be TRBD1 or TRBD2, each matching 5 bases. Per the germline V gene, CDR1 is MNHNY and CDR2 is SVGAGI (reference sequence). There are 15 residues in the CDR3. Trimming cost V 5 bases and J 0 bases, with 11 bases left between them. The CDR3 loop reads CASSPGADSYNEQFF. The CDR3 region has the DNA TGTGCCAGCAGTCCCGGGGCCGACTCCTACAATGAGCAGTTCTTC.

J is TRBJ1-6 and V is TRBV5-5; D remains ambiguous. Germline lookup yields CDR1 SGHKS and CDR2 YYEKEE (reference sequence). The CDR3 sequence is 14 residues long. The ends were cut back, 1 base at V and 7 bases at J, with 9 bases in the middle. This CDR3 is CASSLSKENSPLHF. The CDR3 bases are TGTGCCAGCAGCTTGTCCAAGGAAAATTCACCCCTCCACTTT.

The CDR3 is CAIGGDRVHEQYF. CDR3 sequence (DNA): TGTGCCATCGGCGGGGACAGGGTCCACGAGCAGTACTTC. This rearrangement joins TRBV10-3 to TRBJ2-7; TRBD1 agrees at 9 bases. The junction had 7 bases not matched to a gene; V was cut back by 8 bases and J by 5 bases. The V gene's germline CDR1 is ENHRY and CDR2 SYGVKD. The CDR3 spans 13 residues.

This rearrangement joins TRBV18 to TRBJ1-1; a possible D gene is TRBD1 (5 bases). Trimming shortened V by 2 bases and J by 5 bases, and 12 bases separated the two germline ends. Germline-derived CDR1 and CDR2 are KGHSH and LQKENI. CDR3 length equals 14 residues. The CDR3 loop is CASSPVQGITEAFF. As DNA, the CDR3 is TGTGCCAGCTCACCAGTTCAGGGAATAACTGAAGCTTTCTTT.

The chain recombines TRBV5-4 with TRBJ2-3; D gene uncertain. CDR1 SGHNT and CDR2 YYREEE come from the germline V gene (reference sequence). This CDR3 comprises 13 residues. The V and J ends lost 7 bases and 1 base respectively, with 10 bases between them. The CDR3 DNA follows: TGTGCCAGCTCCCTGTGGGGCACAGATACGCAGTATTTT. This sequence encodes CASSLWGTDTQYF.

The genes are TRBV6-5 and TRBJ2-2; D ambiguous. V gave up 5 bases and J gave up 0 bases, with 13 bases separating them. This CDR3 has 16 amino acids. Germline CDR1 MNHEY, CDR2 SVGAGI. The CDR3 reads CASSEGIGANTGELFF. DNA for the CDR3: TGTGCCAGCAGTGAAGGTATAGGCGCGAACACCGGGGAGCTGTTTTTT.

This clonotype came up many times. This rearrangement joins TRBV7-2 to TRBJ1-2; D is undetermined. Trimming left V 2 bases short and J 4 bases short, with 11 bases between. CDR3 size: 14 residues. Germline V lookup: CDR1 SGHTA, CDR2 FQGNSA. The CDR3 sequence: CASSLSRGSYGYTF. The CDR3 nucleotides read TGTGCCAGCAGCTTAAGTCGTGGGAGCTATGGCTACACCTTC. Full variable domain (rest looked up from reference TRBV7-2 and TRBJ1-2): GAGVSQSPSNKVTEKGKDVELRCDPISGHTALYWYRQSLGQGLEFLIYFQGNSAPDKSGLPSDRFSAERTGGSVSTLTIQRTQQEDSAVYLCASSLSRGSYGYTFGSGTRLTVV.

This chain joins TRBV5-1 and TRBJ1-2, with 10 positions matching TRBD1. Germline-derived CDR1 and CDR2 are SGHRS and YFSETQ. Trimming cost V 4 bases and J 6 bases; bases outside gene matches: 6. The CDR3 loop spans 14 amino acids. The CDR3 protein is CASSATGGKDGYTF. In DNA, the CDR3 is TGCGCCAGCAGCGCGACAGGGGGCAAGGATGGCTACACCTTC.

The gene calls are TRBV5-6 and TRBJ1-5; 7 positions match TRBD1. This CDR3 contains 18 residues. The J segment lost 2 bases and the V segment lost 1 base, leaving 12 bases of the junction unmatched. Germline CDR1 is SGHDT and CDR2 is YYEEEE. CDR3 DNA: TGTGCCAGCAGCTTGTCCCAGGGGGTTCGGCTCGGCAATCAGCCCCAGCATTTT. Residues: CASSLSQGVRLGNQPQHF.

For the CDR3, the DNA is TGTGCCAGCAGTGTCCCAGGGAACCAAGAGACCCAGTACTTC. Translating it yields CASSVPGNQETQYF. The chain combines TRBV2 with TRBJ2-5; D is perhaps TRBD1 (5 bases). With 4 bases removed from V and 0 bases from J, the gap between germline ends came to 9 bases. The V gene's germline CDR1 is SNHLY and CDR2 FYNNEI. This CDR3 has 14 residues.

This clonotype was seen only a few times. V usage is TRBV6-2 or TRBV6-3 and J usage is TRBJ1-2; D uncertain. The CDR3 length is 13 residues. The V end was cut by 4 bases, the J end by 7 bases, with 13 bases between. From germline, CDR1 is MNHEY and CDR2 SVGEGT. The CDR3 nucleotides read TGTGCCAGCAGTTCTACCGCCCCGGGTGGCTACACCTTC. Translation gives CASSSTAPGGYTF.

This clonotype was recorded many times. The V gene is TRBV7-2, the J gene TRBJ2-3, with D possibly matching TRBD1 (6 bases). Germline assignment: CDR1 SGHTA and CDR2 FQGNSA. Deletions cut 5 bases from V and 5 bases from J, with 11 bases between. The CDR3 has 13 residues. Written as DNA, the CDR3 is TGTGCCAGCAGCCCCCGGACAGTAGATACGCAGTATTTT. Protein: CASSPRTVDTQYF.

This clonotype was recorded at least ten times. The genes are TRBV19 and TRBJ1-5, with D perhaps matching TRBD1 (5 bases). CDR1 is LNHDA, CDR2 SQIVND, per germline (reference sequence). The germline V and J ends were trimmed by 10 bases and 0 bases, with 13 bases remaining between them. The CDR3 contains 14 residues. The CDR3 sequence: CATNLGDSNQPQHF. DNA for the CDR3: TGTGCCACCAACCTGGGGGATAGCAATCAGCCCCAGCATTTT.

This clonotype came up a few times. The chain carries TRBV25-1 and TRBJ1-2, with 11 bases that match TRBD1. In germline, CDR1 is MGHDK, CDR2 SYGVNS. J was trimmed by 8 bases and V by 2 bases; bases with no gene match: 4. CDR3 length: 14 residues. The CDR3 DNA reads TGTGCCAGCAGTGAAAGGGGACAGGGGGACGGCTACACCTTC. Its protein product is CASSERGQGDGYTF.

This chain links TRBV10-2 with TRBJ1-2; no firm D call. From germline, CDR1 is WSHSY and CDR2 SAAADI. CDR3 length: 14 amino acids. Trimming left V 0 bases short and J 2 bases short, with 7 bases between. The CDR3: CASSESPDNYGYTF. As DNA, the CDR3 is TGCGCCAGCAGTGAGTCCCCGGACAACTATGGCTACACCTTC.

This clonotype was seen a handful of times. The J gene is TRBJ1-2, the V gene TRBV29-1; the match to TRBD1 covers 8 bases. The CDR3 sequence is 15 residues long. CDR1 and CDR2 from the germline V gene are SQVTM and ANQGSEA. V was pared by 4 bases and J by 8 bases, with 15 bases of the junction left unmatched. The CDR3 spells CSVVDRDSDAGGYTF. For the CDR3, the DNA is TGCAGCGTTGTGGACAGGGACTCCGATGCTGGAGGCTACACCTTC.

In its sample, this clonotype was seen a few times. This chain uses TRBV5-1 with TRBJ1-1; no reliable D call. Per germline, CDR1 SGHRS and CDR2 YFSETQ. This CDR3 is 13 amino acids long. Trimming removed 4 bases from V and 0 bases from J, with 7 bases in between. In nucleotides, the CDR3 is TGCGCCAGCAGCAACGGACTGAACACTGAAGCTTTCTTT. This encodes CASSNGLNTEAFF.